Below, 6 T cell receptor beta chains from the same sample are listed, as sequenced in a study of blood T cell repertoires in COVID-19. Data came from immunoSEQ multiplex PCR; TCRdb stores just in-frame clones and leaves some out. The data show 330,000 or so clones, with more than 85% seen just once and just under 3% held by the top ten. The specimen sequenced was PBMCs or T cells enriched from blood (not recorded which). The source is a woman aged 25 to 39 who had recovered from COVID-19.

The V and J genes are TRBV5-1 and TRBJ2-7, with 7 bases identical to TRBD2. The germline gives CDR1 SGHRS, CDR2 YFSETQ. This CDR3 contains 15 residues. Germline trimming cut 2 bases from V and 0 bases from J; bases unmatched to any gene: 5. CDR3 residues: CASSFTGTNSYEQYF. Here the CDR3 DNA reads TGCGCCAGCAGCTTTACCGGGACTAACTCCTACGAGCAGTACTTC.

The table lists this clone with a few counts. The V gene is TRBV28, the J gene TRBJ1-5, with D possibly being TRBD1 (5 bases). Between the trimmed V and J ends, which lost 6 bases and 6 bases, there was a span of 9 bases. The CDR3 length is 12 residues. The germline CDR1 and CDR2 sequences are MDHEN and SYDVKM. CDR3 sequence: CASRQGRQPQHF. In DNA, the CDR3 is TGTGCCAGCAGGCAGGGTCGTCAGCCCCAGCATTTT. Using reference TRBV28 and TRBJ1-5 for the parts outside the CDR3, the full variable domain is DVKVTQSSRYLVKRTGEKVFLECVQDMDHENMFWYRQDPGLGLRLIYFSYDVKMKEKGDIPEGYSVSREKKERFSLILESASTNQTSMYLCASRQGRQPQHFGDGTRLSIL.

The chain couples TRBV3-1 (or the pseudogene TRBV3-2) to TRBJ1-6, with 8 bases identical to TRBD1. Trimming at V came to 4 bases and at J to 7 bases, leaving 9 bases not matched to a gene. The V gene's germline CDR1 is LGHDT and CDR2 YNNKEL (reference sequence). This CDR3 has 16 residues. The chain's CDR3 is CASSLPSDRENSPLHF. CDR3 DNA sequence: TGTGCCAGCAGCCTACCATCGGACAGGGAAAATTCACCCCTCCACTTT.

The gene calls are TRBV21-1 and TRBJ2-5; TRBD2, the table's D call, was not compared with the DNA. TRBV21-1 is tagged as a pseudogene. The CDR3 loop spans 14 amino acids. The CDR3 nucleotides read TGTGCCAGCAGCACCCTTAGCCGCCAAGAGACCCAGTACTTC. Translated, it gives CASSTLSRQETQYF.

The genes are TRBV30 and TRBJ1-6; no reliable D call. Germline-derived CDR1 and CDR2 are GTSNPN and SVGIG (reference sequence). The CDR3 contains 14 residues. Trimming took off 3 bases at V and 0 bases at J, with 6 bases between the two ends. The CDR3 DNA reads TGTGCCTGGAGGGTGAGCTCCTATAATTCACCCCTCCACTTT. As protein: CAWRVSSYNSPLHF. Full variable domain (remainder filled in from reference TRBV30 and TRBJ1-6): SQTIHQWPATLVQPVGSPLSLECTVEGTSNPNLYWYRQAAGRGLQLLFYSVGIGQISSEVPQNLSASRPQDRQFILSSKKLLLSDSGFYLCAWRVSSYNSPLHFGNGTRLTVT.

CDR3 loop: CASTGGGQPQHF. In nucleotides, the CDR3 is TGTGCCAGCACCGGCGGAGGTCAGCCCCAGCATTTT. This chain links TRBV6-5 with TRBJ1-5; no clear D gene. The V gene's germline CDR1 is MNHEY and CDR2 SVGAGI. With 7 bases removed from V and 6 bases from J, the gap between germline ends came to 10 bases. The CDR3 sequence is 12 residues long.